This T cell receptor (beta chain) was profiled in a study of T cell changes during pregnancy in multiple sclerosis. Sequenced by immunoSEQ multiplex PCR; TCRdb stores in-frame clones only, minus some. Of roughly 69,000 clones listed, about 90% are singletons. CDR1 and CDR2 (germline): SGHNT, YYREEE (reference sequence). Between the trimmed V and J ends, which lost 3 bases and 2 bases, there was a span of 11 bases. This CDR3 has 14 residues. V gene TRBV5-4 combines with J gene TRBJ1-2; D gene ambiguous. The sequenced sample was peripheral blood, obtained after pregnancy. The sequence derives from a female donor with multiple sclerosis, enrolled in a pregnancy study. As DNA, the CDR3 is TGTGCCAGCAGCTGGGAGAGTGGGAACTATGGCTACACCTTC. Translation: CASSWESGNYGYTF.